Described below is a single TCR beta chain sequence and its context. Its antigen is as yet unknown. The length of the CDR3 is 14 residues. Between the trimmed V and J ends, which lost 2 bases and 2 bases, there was a span of 7 bases. Per germline, CDR1 MGHRA and CDR2 YSYEKL. This record comes from a study of T cells in narcolepsy. Only in-frame clones appear in the TCRdb table, and some are missing; sequencing was by immunoSEQ multiplex PCR. The sample lists around 25,000 clones; about four fifths were seen once. Study-wide findings and caveats: Some memory CD4+ repertoires had no autoreactive clone sequences.

Sequenced input: CD45RA- memory CD4+ T cells from PBMCs. The V and J genes are TRBV4-1 and TRBJ2-1, with D possibly being TRBD1 (5 bases). The sequence came from a human donor with narcolepsy. The DNA for the CDR3 is TGCGCCAGCAGCCAACTGGGGCCCTACAATGAGCAGTTCTTC. Protein product: CASSQLGPYNEQFF.